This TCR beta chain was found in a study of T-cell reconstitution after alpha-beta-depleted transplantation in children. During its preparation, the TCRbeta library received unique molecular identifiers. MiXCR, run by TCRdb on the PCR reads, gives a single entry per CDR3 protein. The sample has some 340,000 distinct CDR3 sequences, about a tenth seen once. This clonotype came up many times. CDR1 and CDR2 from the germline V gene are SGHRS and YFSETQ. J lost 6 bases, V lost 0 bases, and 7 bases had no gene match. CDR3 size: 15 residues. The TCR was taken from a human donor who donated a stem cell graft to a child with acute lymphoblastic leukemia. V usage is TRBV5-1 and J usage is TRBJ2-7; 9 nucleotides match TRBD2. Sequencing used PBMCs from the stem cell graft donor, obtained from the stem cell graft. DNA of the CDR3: TGCGCCAGCAGCTTGGGGGCGGGAGGGCCCATCGAGCAGTACTTC. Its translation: CASSLGAGGPIEQYF.